The 5 T cell receptor beta chains listed next were all sequenced from one sample in a study of GPR56 and killer-like receptors on CD4 memory cells. Cells were FACS-enriched into one of five CD4+ populations defined by killer cell lectin-like receptor and GPR56 expression. Following a re-call of the reads, TCRdb has one entry per CDR3 protein and lacks DNA. This repertoire includes fewer than 1,000 distinct CDR3 sequences. Sequenced material: memory CD4+ T cells from blood. The receptors derive from a human donor in good health.

This clonotype is labeled medium-sized based on frequency. CDR3 loop: CASSPLQPSGANVLTF. The V gene is TRBV12-3 or TRBV12-4, the J gene TRBJ2-6. The CDR3 has 16 amino acids.

V is TRBV25-1 and J is TRBJ1-1; absent DNA, TCRdb's TRBD1 call cannot be checked. The CDR3 is made up of 12 amino acids. Germline V gene data show CDR1 as MGHDK and CDR2 as SYGVNS. CDR3 residues: CASSRSRTEAFF.

V and J are TRBV4-3 and TRBJ2-3; TCRdb reports TRBD2, a call that lacks DNA to check it against. Germline CDR1 LGHNA, CDR2 YSLEER. The CDR3 totals 18 residues. CDR3 residues: CASSPRCRLAGSTDTQYF.

The chain employs TRBV4-1 and TRBJ1-5. This CDR3 region has 15 residues. Germline V gene sequence: CDR1 MGHRA, CDR2 YSYEKL. The chain's CDR3 is CASSQTFNSNQPQHF.

Frequency places this clonotype as medium-sized. The V call is TRBV6-5, the J call TRBJ2-7; TCRdb outputs TRBD2, but without DNA this stays unchecked. The length of the CDR3 is 15 residues. CDR1 is MNHEY, CDR2 SVGAGI, per germline. CDR3 amino acids: CASSSPWTSAYEQYF.